Below, one TCR beta chain is given with its context. This sample is part of a study of blood T cell repertoires in COVID-19. Study in general: Whether acute or convalescent, the COVID-19 samples came from the United States, Italy and Spain. The analysed material was cDNA or gDNA that came from T cells, B-cell-depleted T cells, or PBMCs.

V was pared by 7 bases and J by 7 bases, with 15 bases between. This CDR3 contains 13 residues. CDR1 SGHNT and CDR2 YYREEE come from the germline V gene (reference sequence). Original processing notes: Reference gene primers were amplified, and this amplification served to estimate nucleated cell counts. Only in-frame clones appear in the TCRdb table, and some are missing; sequencing was by immunoSEQ multiplex PCR. That table is the source of V, J and clone size, and D and trimming were worked out from the DNA. The table lists some 140,000 clones, more than 70% of them singletons. The specimen sequenced was peripheral blood. This clonotype was sampled from a man aged 55 to 69 with acute or convalescent COVID-19. The chain carries TRBV5-4 and TRBJ2-1; the D gene is possibly TRBD2 (6 bases). CDR3 protein: CASGPAGWNEQFF. The CDR3 region has the DNA TGTGCCAGCGGGCCCGCGGGGTGGAATGAGCAGTTCTTC. Combining the CDR3 with reference TRBV5-4 and TRBJ2-1 gives the whole variable domain ETGVTQSPTHLIKTRGQQVTLRCSSQSGHNTVSWYQQALGQGPQFIFQYYREEENGRGNFPPRFSGLQFPNYSSELNVNALELDDSALYLCASGPAGWNEQFFGPGTRLTVL.